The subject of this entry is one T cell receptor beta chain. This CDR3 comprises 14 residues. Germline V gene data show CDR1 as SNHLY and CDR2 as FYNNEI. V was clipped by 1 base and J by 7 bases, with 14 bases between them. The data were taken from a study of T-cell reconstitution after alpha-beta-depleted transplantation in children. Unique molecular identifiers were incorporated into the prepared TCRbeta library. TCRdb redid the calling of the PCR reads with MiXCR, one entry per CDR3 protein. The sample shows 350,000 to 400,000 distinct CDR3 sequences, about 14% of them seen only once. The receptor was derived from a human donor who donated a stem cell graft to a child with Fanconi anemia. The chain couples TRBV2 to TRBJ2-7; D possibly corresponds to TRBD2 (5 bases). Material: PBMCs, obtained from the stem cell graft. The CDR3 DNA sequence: TGTGCCAGCAGTGAAGGGAGAGGAACTAGGGAGCAGTACTTC. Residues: CASSEGRGTREQYF.